These 30 T cell receptor beta chains were all obtained from the same sample, sequenced in a study of T cells after yellow fever vaccination. TCRdb called the 5' RACE reads again in MiXCR, with one record for every CDR3 protein. The sample records approximately 550,000 distinct CDR3 sequences, 15% to 20% being singletons. Source: PBMCs, taken 15 days after the yellow fever booster vaccination. All receptors come from a young man who received the YFV17D yellow fever vaccine.

The chain couples TRBV7-2 to TRBJ2-7, with 9 bases that match TRBD2. Germline lookup yields CDR1 SGHTA and CDR2 FQGNSA. Trimming cost V 1 base and J 4 bases; bases outside gene matches: 5. The CDR3 contains 15 residues. The CDR3 bases are TGTGCCAGCAGCTTAGAAGGTAGCGGGAGTTACGAGCAGTACTTC. This encodes CASSLEGSGSYEQYF. Drawing the rest from reference TRBV7-2 and TRBJ2-7, the complete variable domain is GAGVSQSPSNKVTEKGKDVELRCDPISGHTALYWYRQSLGQGLEFLIYFQGNSAPDKSGLPSDRFSAERTGGSVSTLTIQRTQQEDSAVYLCASSLEGSGSYEQYFGPGTRLTVT.

This clonotype was seen repeatedly, ten times or more. CDR3 in DNA: TGTGCCATCAGAGCGACAGGGGAGAACACTGAAGCTTTCTTT. Translation: CAIRATGENTEAFF. V and J are TRBV10-3 and TRBJ1-1; TRBD1 aligns across 8 bases. The CDR3 has 14 residues. The trim removed 6 bases at V and 1 base at J, leaving 4 bases unmatched. Germline lookup yields CDR1 ENHRY and CDR2 SYGVKD.

The table lists this clonotype with a few counts. This chain links TRBV11-3 with TRBJ2-2; a weak D match, TRBD2 (7 bases). V lost 5 bases and J lost 4, with 17 bases in between. Germline values: CDR1 SGHNT, CDR2 YENEEA. The CDR3 contains 16 residues. The CDR3, as DNA: TGTGCCAGCAGCCGACTTGGGGGCGGGGGCACCGGGGAGCTGTTTTTT. This gives the protein CASSRLGGGGTGELFF.

This clonotype was detected a few times. The V gene is TRBV7-2, the J gene TRBJ2-5; 9 bases are shared with TRBD1. The CDR3 extends over 16 amino acids. Germline trimming cut 4 bases from V and 7 bases from J; bases unmatched to any gene: 13. The germline V gene has CDR1 SGHTA and CDR2 FQGNSA. The CDR3 sequence: CASSSAVDRGQSTQYF. Written as DNA, the CDR3 is TGTGCCAGCAGCTCGGCGGTGGACAGGGGCCAATCGACCCAGTACTTC.

This clonotype appeared a few times. The chain employs TRBV20-1 and TRBJ2-1; 16 bases fit TRBD2. The germline CDR1 and CDR2 sequences are DFQATT and SNEGSKA (reference sequence). The CDR3 runs 20 residues. The J segment lost 0 bases and the V segment lost 0 bases, leaving 8 bases of the junction unmatched. CDR3 residues: CSARDQTGLAGGSSYNEQFF. DNA of the CDR3: TGCAGTGCTAGAGATCAGACGGGACTAGCGGGAGGGAGCTCCTACAATGAGCAGTTCTTC.

The chain links TRBV29-1 to TRBJ2-5; D possibly corresponds to TRBD1 (5 bases). Trimming shortened V by 8 bases and J by 2 bases, and 18 bases separated the two germline ends. Germline lookup yields CDR1 SQVTM and CDR2 ANQGSEA. The CDR3 spans 14 residues. The CDR3 loop reads CSSHGRQGQETQYF. CDR3 in DNA: TGCAGCTCACACGGGCGGCAGGGACAAGAGACCCAGTACTTC.

This clonotype was detected only a few times. V and J are TRBV7-8 and TRBJ2-7; 7 nucleotides align to TRBD2. The CDR3 runs to 14 residues. Germline loops: CDR1 SGHVS, CDR2 FQNEAQ. After removal of 7 bases from V and 7 bases from J, the junction contained 13 bases not matched to a gene. The CDR3 DNA is TGTGCCAGCAAGGGTGGGGCGGGAGTACTGGAGCAGTACTTC. Encoded protein: CASKGGAGVLEQYF.

The rearrangement joins TRBV28 to TRBJ2-1, with D perhaps given as TRBD1 or TRBD2 (5 bases each). V was shortened by 7 bases and J by 8 bases, with 18 bases between the two germline ends. The CDR3 sequence is 14 residues long. Germline-derived CDR1 and CDR2 are MDHEN and SYDVKM. The CDR3 nucleotides read TGTGCCAGCAAGGGGACCCGGGAATCTGATGAGCAGTTCTTC. Translated, it gives CASKGTRESDEQFF.

This clonotype was observed a handful of times. This chain uses TRBV7-9 with TRBJ2-3, with 14 bases fitting TRBD2. The CDR3 has 20 residues. Germline V gene lookup returns CDR1 SEHNR and CDR2 FQNEAQ (reference sequence). Losses at the gene ends were 4 bases for V and 0 bases for J; bases not matched to a gene: 12. The CDR3 DNA reads as TGTGCCAGCAGCTCCTCCCCCGGGACTAGCGGGAGTAGGAGCACAGATACGCAGTATTTT. Amino acids: CASSSSPGTSGSRSTDTQYF. The full variable domain, in which reference TRBV7-9 and TRBJ2-3 provide the parts outside the CDR3, is DTGVSQNPRHKITKRGQNVTFRCDPISEHNRLYWYRQTLGQGPEFLTYFQNEAQLEKSRLLSDRFSAERPKGSFSTLEIQRTEQGDSAMYLCASSSSPGTSGSRSTDTQYFGPGTRLTVL.

This clonotype was picked up a small number of times. J is TRBJ2-1 and V is TRBV9, with 8 nucleotides matching TRBD1. CDR3 length equals 16 residues. Germline CDR1 reads SGDLS; CDR2 reads YYNGEE. J was trimmed by 3 bases and V by 3 bases; bases with no gene match: 8. The CDR3 here is CASSAPGQGFYNEQFF. The CDR3 DNA reads as TGTGCCAGCAGCGCCCCTGGACAGGGTTTCTACAATGAGCAGTTCTTC.

The gene calls are TRBV5-1 and TRBJ2-1; 12 bases are shared with TRBD1. Trimming removed 4 bases from V and 8 bases from J; junction bases left unmatched: 10. CDR1 is SGHRS and CDR2 is YFSETQ in the germline V gene. This CDR3 is built from 16 residues. The DNA for the CDR3 is TGCGCCAGCAGCATAAGCTCCGGGACAGGGGGCTATGAGCAGTTCTTC. Translation: CASSISSGTGGYEQFF.

A few counts support this clonotype. The chain is built from TRBV29-1 and TRBJ1-1; D uncertain. The CDR3 has 13 amino acids. V lost 3 bases, J lost 3 bases, and 11 bases lay in between. The V gene's germline CDR1 is SQVTM and CDR2 ANQGSEA. The CDR3 region is CSVEVRRYTEAFF. The CDR3 DNA is TGCAGCGTTGAGGTCAGACGATACACTGAAGCTTTCTTT.

The J gene is TRBJ1-4, the V gene TRBV27; 9 bases are shared with TRBD1. This CDR3 spans 15 amino acids. J was trimmed by 6 bases and V by 3 bases; bases with no gene match: 5. In germline, CDR1 is MNHEY, CDR2 SMNVEV (reference sequence). CDR3 bases: TGTGCCAGCAGTTTTACAGGGGGCATGGATGAAAAACTGTTTTTT. This sequence encodes CASSFTGGMDEKLFF.

The rearrangement joins TRBV20-1 to TRBJ2-7; 9 bases are a match to TRBD2. J lost 4 bases, V lost 4 bases, and 8 bases had no gene match. CDR1 is DFQATT and CDR2 is SNEGSKA in the germline V gene (reference sequence). The CDR3 length is 14 residues. The CDR3 loop is CSAMSGGRAYEQYF. CDR3 nucleotide sequence: TGCAGTGCTATGAGTGGCGGGAGGGCGTACGAGCAGTACTTC.

This clonotype occurred a few times. The chain is built from TRBV10-3 and TRBJ2-3; 10 bases align to TRBD2. Germline CDR1 and CDR2: ENHRY and SYGVKD. There are 15 residues in the CDR3. V lost 6 bases, J lost 4 bases, and 7 bases stayed unmatched. In DNA, the CDR3 is TGTGCCATCAGAACCGGGACTAGCGACGCAGATACGCAGTATTTT. It specifies CAIRTGTSDADTQYF.

This clonotype was found a few times. The CDR3 bases are TGTGCCTGGAGCCCAGGTATTGGCGAAAAGTACTTC. Amino acids: CAWSPGIGEKYF. The chain has TRBV30 and TRBJ2-7; D is unclear. The CDR3 sequence is 12 residues long. Germline values: CDR1 GTSNPN, CDR2 SVGIG (reference sequence). The V end was cut by 3 bases, the J end by 11 bases, with 17 bases between.

Many counts were recorded for this clonotype. This rearrangement joins TRBV6-6 to TRBJ1-1; no clear D. This CDR3 spans 13 amino acids. Germline V gene lookup returns CDR1 MNHNY and CDR2 SVGAGI (reference sequence). V was shortened by 8 bases and J by 6 bases, with 16 bases between the two germline ends. CDR3 protein: CASSHGFSAEAFF. CDR3 in DNA: TGTGCCAGCTCTCACGGGTTTAGCGCTGAAGCTTTCTTT.

This clonotype has just a few counts. The V and J genes are TRBV7-9 and TRBJ2-7; D is perhaps TRBD2 (6 bases). Germline values: CDR1 SEHNR, CDR2 FQNEAQ (reference sequence). Trimming shortened V by 4 bases and J by 2 bases, and 9 bases separated the two germline ends. The CDR3 is 13 residues long. The CDR3 region has the DNA TGTGCCAGCAGCTGGACGGGAGCCTACGAGCAGTACTTC. It yields the protein CASSWTGAYEQYF.

This sequence joins TRBV28 and TRBJ1-5; D uncertain. Trimming pared 2 bases from V and 2 bases from J, leaving 7 bases between. The CDR3 runs to 14 residues. CDR1 is MDHEN, CDR2 SYDVKM, per germline. This chain's CDR3 is CASSLVLGNQPQHF. The CDR3 coding sequence is TGTGCCAGCAGTTTAGTTCTTGGCAATCAGCCCCAGCATTTT.

The rearrangement links TRBV11-2 to TRBJ2-4; the D gene is possibly TRBD2 (5 bases). There are 20 residues in the CDR3. CDR1 and CDR2 from the germline V gene are SGHAT and FQNNGV. The V gene lost 6 bases and the J gene lost 3 bases, with 30 bases spanning the gap. Here the CDR3 reads CASRDGGSIVAGLGKNIQYF. The CDR3 DNA is TGTGCCAGCAGGGATGGAGGCAGTATTGTCGCTGGGCTGGGCAAAAACATTCAGTACTTC.

DNA for the CDR3: TGTGCCAGCAGTCCAGGACTAGCGGGACCAGCCAAAAACATTCAGTACTTC. Residues: CASSPGLAGPAKNIQYF. The gene calls are TRBV7-8 and TRBJ2-4, with TRBD2 matching over 12 bases. V was pared by 6 bases and J by 0 bases, with 6 bases of the junction left unmatched. This CDR3 has 17 amino acids. The germline gives CDR1 SGHVS, CDR2 FQNEAQ.

V is TRBV20-1 and J is TRBJ2-3, with D possibly TRBD2 on 6 matching bases. The germline V and J ends were trimmed by 3 bases and 0 bases, with 10 bases remaining between them. The V gene's germline CDR1 is DFQATT and CDR2 SNEGSKA (reference sequence). The CDR3 has 14 amino acids. The CDR3 bases are TGCAGTGCTAGTAGCGGACCTAGCACAGATACGCAGTATTTT. This translates into CSASSGPSTDTQYF.

The chain couples TRBV5-1 to TRBJ2-3, with D perhaps TRBD1 (6 bases). This CDR3 region has 15 residues. V was trimmed by 4 bases and J by 2 bases, leaving 14 bases between them. In germline, CDR1 is SGHRS, CDR2 YFSETQ. The CDR3 loop is CASSQKQGNTDTQYF. CDR3 sequence (DNA): TGCGCCAGCAGCCAAAAACAGGGAAACACAGATACGCAGTATTTT.

The chain employs TRBV4-3 and TRBJ2-1; 8 bases are shared with TRBD2. This CDR3 comprises 14 residues. The V gene end was trimmed by 4 bases and the J gene end by 6 bases; junction bases not matched to a gene: 5. CDR1 is LGHNA and CDR2 is YSLEER in the germline V gene. CDR3 bases: TGCGCCAGCAGCCGCGGACTAGCCCGCAATGAGCAGTTCTTC. Its protein product is CASSRGLARNEQFF.

The CDR3 is CATSRVGGPGELFF. The CDR3 DNA follows: TGTGCCACCAGCAGAGTGGGGGGCCCCGGGGAGCTGTTTTTT. The gene calls are TRBV15 and TRBJ2-2, with D perhaps TRBD1 or TRBD2 (6 bases each). Between the trimmed V and J ends, which lost 1 base and 6 bases, there was a span of 9 bases. In germline, CDR1 is LNHNV, CDR2 YYDKDF (reference sequence). The CDR3 spans 14 residues.

In this sample, this clonotype turned up a few times. The chain uses TRBV6-6 and TRBJ1-1; possibly TRBD1 for D (5 bases). The germline V gene encodes CDR1 MNHNY and CDR2 SVGAGI (reference sequence). The length of the CDR3 is 12 residues. V was cut by 6 bases and J by 7 bases, with 12 bases left in between. CDR3 in amino acids: CASSRQTLEAFF. CDR3 sequence (DNA): TGTGCCAGCAGCCGACAGACCCTTGAAGCTTTCTTT.

This clonotype was picked up a small number of times. Germline is not matched at one junction end, which may reflect a read error. The chain uses TRBV7-9 and TRBJ2-3, with D perhaps matching TRBD1 or TRBD2 (5 bases each). Germline-derived CDR1 and CDR2 are SEHNR and FQNEAQ (reference sequence). There are 12 residues in the CDR3. In DNA, the CDR3 is TGTGCCAGCAGCTTTGTAGGGACGGAACCAAATTTT. Residues: CASSFVGTEPNF.

The chain couples TRBV9 to TRBJ2-3; 8 bases match TRBD1. This CDR3 has 16 residues. V shed 2 bases, J shed 1 base, and the junction held 6 bases outside the gene matches. The V gene's germline CDR1 is SGDLS and CDR2 YYNGEE. The CDR3 DNA is TGTGCCAGCAGCGTGGGCAGGGGGCCGGGCACAGATACGCAGTATTTT. It codes for CASSVGRGPGTDTQYF.

This clonotype was seen only once. V is TRBV7-2 and J is TRBJ1-2; no reliable D call. The CDR3 runs to 12 residues. The germline gives CDR1 SGHTA, CDR2 FQGNSA. Trimming took 7 bases from V and 4 from J, leaving 10 bases between them. Here the CDR3 DNA reads TGTGCCAGCAACTCAAAAGGCTATGGCTACACCTTC. Translated, it gives CASNSKGYGYTF.

The chain couples TRBV7-9 to TRBJ2-3, with D tentatively TRBD2 (5 bases). The CDR3 has 15 residues. The V and J ends lost 5 bases and 10 bases respectively, with 22 bases between them. Germline CDR1 reads SEHNR; CDR2 reads FQNEAQ (reference sequence). The DNA for the CDR3 is TGTGCCAGCAGCCCTGAGGGTTTGTCTAAGGGAGCGCAGTATTTT. Translation: CASSPEGLSKGAQYF.